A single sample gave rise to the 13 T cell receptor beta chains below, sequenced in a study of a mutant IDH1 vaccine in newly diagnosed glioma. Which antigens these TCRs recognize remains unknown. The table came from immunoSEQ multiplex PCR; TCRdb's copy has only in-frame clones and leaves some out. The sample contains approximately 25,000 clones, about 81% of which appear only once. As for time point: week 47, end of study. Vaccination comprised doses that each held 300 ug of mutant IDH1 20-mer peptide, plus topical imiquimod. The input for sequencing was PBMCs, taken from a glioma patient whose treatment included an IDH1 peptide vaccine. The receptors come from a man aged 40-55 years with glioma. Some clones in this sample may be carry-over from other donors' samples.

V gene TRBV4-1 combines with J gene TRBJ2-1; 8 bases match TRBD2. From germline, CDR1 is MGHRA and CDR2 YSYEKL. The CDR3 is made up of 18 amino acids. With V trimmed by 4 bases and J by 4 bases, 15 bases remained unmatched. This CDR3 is CASSLRTTAGASYNEQFF. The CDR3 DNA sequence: TGCGCCAGCAGCCTACGGACGACAGCGGGGGCCTCATACAATGAGCAGTTCTTC.

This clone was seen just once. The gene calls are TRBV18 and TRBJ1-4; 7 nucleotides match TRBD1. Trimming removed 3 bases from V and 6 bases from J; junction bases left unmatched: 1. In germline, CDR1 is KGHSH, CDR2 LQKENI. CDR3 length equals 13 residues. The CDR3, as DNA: TGTGCCAGCTCACCGGGGACAGATGAAAAACTGTTTTTT. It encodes CASSPGTDEKLFF.

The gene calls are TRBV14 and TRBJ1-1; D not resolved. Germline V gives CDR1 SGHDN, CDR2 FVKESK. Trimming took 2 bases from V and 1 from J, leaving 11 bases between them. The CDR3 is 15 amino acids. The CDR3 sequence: CASSQFPRKNTEAFF. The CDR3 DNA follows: TGTGCCAGCAGCCAATTCCCACGGAAGAACACTGAAGCTTTCTTT. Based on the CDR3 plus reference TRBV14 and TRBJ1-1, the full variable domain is EAGVTQFPSHSVIEKGQTVTLRCDPISGHDNLYWYRRVMGKEIKFLLHFVKESKQDESGMPNNRFLAERTGGTYSTLKVQPAELEDSGVYFCASSQFPRKNTEAFFGQGTRLTVV.

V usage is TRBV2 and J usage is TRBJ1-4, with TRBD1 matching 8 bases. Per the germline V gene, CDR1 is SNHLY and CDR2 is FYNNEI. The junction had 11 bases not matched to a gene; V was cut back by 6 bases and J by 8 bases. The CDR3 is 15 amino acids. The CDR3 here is CASRLRQGRGEKLFF. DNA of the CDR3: TGTGCCAGCAGGCTTAGACAGGGGCGAGGAGAAAAACTGTTTTTT. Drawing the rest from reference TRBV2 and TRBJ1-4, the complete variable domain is EPEVTQTPSHQVTQMGQEVILRCVPISNHLYFYWYRQILGQKVEFLVSFYNNEISEKSEIFDDQFSVERPDGSNFTLKIRSTKLEDSAMYFCASRLRQGRGEKLFFGSGTQLSVL.

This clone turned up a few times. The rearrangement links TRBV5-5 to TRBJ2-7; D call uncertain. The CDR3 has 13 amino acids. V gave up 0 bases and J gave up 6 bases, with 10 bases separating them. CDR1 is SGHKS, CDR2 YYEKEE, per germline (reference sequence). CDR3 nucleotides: TGTGCCAGCAGCTTGGCGGCCACCACCGAGCAGTACTTC. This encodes CASSLAATTEQYF.

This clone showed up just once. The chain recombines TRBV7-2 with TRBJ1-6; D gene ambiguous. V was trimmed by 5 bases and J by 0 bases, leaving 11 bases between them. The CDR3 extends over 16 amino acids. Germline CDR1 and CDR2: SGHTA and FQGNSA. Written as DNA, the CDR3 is TGTGCCAGCAGCCTATCCGGGAGCTCCTATAATTCACCCCTCCACTTT. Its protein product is CASSLSGSSYNSPLHF.

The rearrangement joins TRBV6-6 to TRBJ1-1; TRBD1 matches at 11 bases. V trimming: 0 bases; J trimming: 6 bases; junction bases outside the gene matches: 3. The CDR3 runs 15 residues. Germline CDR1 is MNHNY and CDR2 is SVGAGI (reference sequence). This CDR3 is CASSYSDRGPAEAFF. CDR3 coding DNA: TGTGCCAGCAGTTACTCGGACAGGGGGCCCGCTGAAGCTTTCTTT.

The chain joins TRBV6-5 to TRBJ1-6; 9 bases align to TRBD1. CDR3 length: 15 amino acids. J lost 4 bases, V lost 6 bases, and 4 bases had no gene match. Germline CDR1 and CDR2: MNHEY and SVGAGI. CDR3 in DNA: TGTGCCAGCAGACCAGGACAGGGGTATAATTCACCCCTCCACTTT. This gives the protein CASRPGQGYNSPLHF.

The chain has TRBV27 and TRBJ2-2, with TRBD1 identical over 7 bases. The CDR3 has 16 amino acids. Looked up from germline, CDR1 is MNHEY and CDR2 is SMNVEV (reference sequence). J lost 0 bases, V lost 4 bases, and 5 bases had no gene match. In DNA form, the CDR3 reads TGTGCCAGCAGTTGGACCGGGACAGCGAACACCGGGGAGCTGTTTTTT. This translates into CASSWTGTANTGELFF.

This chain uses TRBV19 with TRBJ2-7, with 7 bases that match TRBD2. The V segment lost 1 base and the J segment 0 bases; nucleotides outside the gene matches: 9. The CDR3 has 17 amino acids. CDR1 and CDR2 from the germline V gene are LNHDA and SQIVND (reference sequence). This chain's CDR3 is CASSIGLSGASSYEQYF. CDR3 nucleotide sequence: TGTGCCAGTAGTATAGGCCTGAGCGGGGCAAGCTCCTACGAGCAGTACTTC.

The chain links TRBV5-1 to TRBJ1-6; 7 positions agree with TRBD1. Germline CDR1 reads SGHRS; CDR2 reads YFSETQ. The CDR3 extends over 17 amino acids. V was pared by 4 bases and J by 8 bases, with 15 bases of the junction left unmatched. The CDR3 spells CASSTTIPGQLYSPLHF. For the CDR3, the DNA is TGCGCCAGCAGCACAACAATACCGGGACAGTTGTATTCACCCCTCCACTTT.

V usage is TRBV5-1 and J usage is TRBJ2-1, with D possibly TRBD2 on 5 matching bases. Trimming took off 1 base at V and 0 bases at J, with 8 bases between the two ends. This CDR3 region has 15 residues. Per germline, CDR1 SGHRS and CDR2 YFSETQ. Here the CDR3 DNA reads TGCGCCAGCAGCTTGACTGGGAGCTCCTACAATGAGCAGTTCTTC. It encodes CASSLTGSSYNEQFF.

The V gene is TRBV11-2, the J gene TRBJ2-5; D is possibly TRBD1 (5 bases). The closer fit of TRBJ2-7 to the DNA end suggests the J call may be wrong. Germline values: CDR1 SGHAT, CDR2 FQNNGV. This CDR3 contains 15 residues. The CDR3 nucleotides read TGTGCCAGCAGCTTAGTCACAGGACGGACATACGAGCAGTACTTC. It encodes CASSLVTGRTYEQYF.